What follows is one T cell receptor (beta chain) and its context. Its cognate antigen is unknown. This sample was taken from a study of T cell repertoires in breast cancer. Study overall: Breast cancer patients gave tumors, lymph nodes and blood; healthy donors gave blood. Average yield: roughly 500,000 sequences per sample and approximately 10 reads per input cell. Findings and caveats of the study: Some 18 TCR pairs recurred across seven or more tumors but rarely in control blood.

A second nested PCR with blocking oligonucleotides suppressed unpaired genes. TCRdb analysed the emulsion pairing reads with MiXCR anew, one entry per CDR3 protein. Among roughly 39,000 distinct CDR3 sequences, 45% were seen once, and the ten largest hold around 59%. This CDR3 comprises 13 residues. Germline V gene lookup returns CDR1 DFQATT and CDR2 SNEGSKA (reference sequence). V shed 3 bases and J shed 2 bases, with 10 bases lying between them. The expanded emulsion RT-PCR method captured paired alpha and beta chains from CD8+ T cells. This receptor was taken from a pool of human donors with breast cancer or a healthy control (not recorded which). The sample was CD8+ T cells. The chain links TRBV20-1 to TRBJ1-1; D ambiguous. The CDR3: CSASQGGNTEAFF. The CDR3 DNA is TGCAGTGCTAGTCAAGGTGGTAACACTGAAGCTTTCTTT.